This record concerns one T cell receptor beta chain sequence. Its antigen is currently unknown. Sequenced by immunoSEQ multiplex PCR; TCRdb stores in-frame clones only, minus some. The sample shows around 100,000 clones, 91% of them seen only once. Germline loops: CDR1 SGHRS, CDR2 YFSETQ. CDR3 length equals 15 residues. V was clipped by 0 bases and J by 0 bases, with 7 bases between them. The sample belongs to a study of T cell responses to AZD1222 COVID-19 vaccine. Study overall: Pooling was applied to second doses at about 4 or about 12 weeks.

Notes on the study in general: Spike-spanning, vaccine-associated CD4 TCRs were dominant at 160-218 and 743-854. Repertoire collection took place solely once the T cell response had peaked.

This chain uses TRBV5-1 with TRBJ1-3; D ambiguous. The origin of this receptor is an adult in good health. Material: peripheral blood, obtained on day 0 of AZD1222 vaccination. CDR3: CASSLDGISGNTIYF. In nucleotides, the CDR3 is TGCGCCAGCAGCTTGGACGGAATCTCTGGAAACACCATATATTTT.